This is a list of T cell receptor beta chains from one sample in a study of blood T cell repertoires in COVID-19. The data were produced by immunoSEQ multiplex PCR, yet TCRdb's version contains in-frame clones alone and is incomplete. The top ten clones hold about 12% of a sample with roughly 170,000 clones, about 87% of them seen once. Material: peripheral blood. Source of these receptors: an older woman with COVID-19, enrolled during active disease. The CDR3 runs from the conserved cysteine through the conserved F or W. Not every row has a clone size; where given, it reads once, few, many or a size class.

>TRBJ1-1|TRBV5-1|.
CASSLAQGMNTEAFF
>TRBJ2-2|TRBV7-3|few
CASSRRPSGRAFTGELFF
>TRBJ2-2|TRBV5-6|.
CASSATGTGGNTGELFF
>TRBJ1-4|TRBV6-1|once
CASSELYSGEKLFF
>TRBJ2-6|TRBV24-1|.
CATSDGEAGANVLTF
>TRBJ2-2|TRBV9|.
CASSVSSFGELFF
>TRBJ2-7|TRBV21-1|.
CATPSFEQYF
>TRBJ1-5|TRBV7-2|few
CASSLDRVQPQHF
>TRBJ1-3|TRBV28|.
CASMDQGGNTIYF
>TRBJ1-3|TRBV7-9|.
CAYRPGASGNTIYF
>TRBJ2-7|TRBV30|.
CAWSFVGYSYEQYF
>TRBJ2-7|TRBV5-1|.
CASSRWGQGNHEQYF
>TRBJ1-2|TRBV6-2/TRBV6-3|.
CASSYDREVGYTF
>TRBJ2-5|TRBV23-1|.
CASSHRVRETQYF
>TRBJ1-5|TRBV30|few
CAWSRTGGQPQHF
>TRBJ2-7|TRBV10-1|once
CASSENKAGGPHF
>TRBJ2-7|TRBV11-3|.
CASSPPSGNRYEQYF
>TRBJ1-1|TRBV18|.
CASSPPSGITEAFF
>TRBJ1-1|TRBV5-1|.
CASSVAGGQYTEAFF
>TRBJ1-6|TRBV7-9|.
CASRGGSRNSPLHF
>TRBJ2-7|TRBV20-1|.
CSASQWTGNIKQYF
>TRBJ1-1|TRBV30|.
CAWRGGLNTEAFF
>TRBJ1-5|TRBV19|.
CASTDRGSRSNQPQHF
>TRBJ2-3|TRBV5-1|.
CASRSLAGASDTQYF
>TRBJ1-1|TRBV28|.
CATEQGLNEAFF
>TRBJ2-1|TRBV12-3/TRBV12-4|.
CASSRLAGHEQFF
>TRBJ2-2|TRBV7-3|.
CASSLAANTGELFF
>TRBJ2-7|TRBV5-4|.
CASSLVGGDEQYF
>TRBJ2-2|TRBV4-1|.
CASSQESEGFTGELFF
>TRBJ1-2|TRBV5-4|.
CASSSGRVGGYTF
>TRBJ2-7|TRBV6-5|.
CASNPLAGDHEQYF
>TRBJ1-1|TRBV3-1/TRBV3-2|.
CASSQVANTEAFF
>TRBJ1-3|TRBV7-6|.
CASSPDGLSGNTIYF
>TRBJ2-7|TRBV27|.
CASSRLAAPYEQYF
>TRBJ2-1|TRBV7-3|once
CASSPADRSSYNEQFF
>TRBJ2-5|TRBV5-1|.
CASSMSGRGETQYF
>TRBJ1-2|TRBV27|.
CASSDLSREDGYTF
>TRBJ2-5|TRBV27|few
CASSRTPGKETQYF
>TRBJ2-3|TRBV4-3|.
CASRGTVTADTQYF
>TRBJ2-2|TRBV20-1|.
CSASSRGTGVTGELFF
>TRBJ1-2|TRBV9|.
CASSSLDRRYRNFYGYTF
>TRBJ2-5|TRBV13|once
CASSPPQQETQYF
>TRBJ2-2|TRBV19|.
CASSTSTGLTGELFF
>TRBJ1-1|TRBV28|.
CASSLITGSPEAFF
>TRBJ2-7|TRBV6-5|.
CATVGTGFAEQYF
>TRBJ2-4|TRBV19|.
CASSTFGTSIAKNIQYF
>TRBJ1-2|TRBV19|.
CASSVSGTGAIYGYTF
>TRBJ1-1|TRBV7-9|.
CASSSQVTEAFF
>TRBJ2-1|TRBV28|.
CASRTIAGGRYNEQFF
>TRBJ1-2|TRBV9|.
CASSAGSKGTGVYGYTF
>TRBJ2-3|TRBV5-4|.
CASSQGLAGGPNTDTQYF
>TRBJ1-2|TRBV6-5|.
CASSLWETGVYGYTF
>TRBJ2-1|TRBV11-2|.
CASSLAPAGGRNEQFF